This T cell receptor beta chain was retrieved from a study of response to subunit inactivated influenza vaccine. Notes on this clonotype: What it recognizes is unknown.

TCRdb fed the RT-PCR reads into MiXCR, producing one record per CDR3 protein. This sample has 500,000 to 600,000 distinct CDR3 sequences; around 13% occur once, and the top ten carry around 14%. General study points: Authors suggested few new T cells are recruited by each seasonal influenza vaccination.

The V and J ends lost 3 bases and 8 bases respectively, with 11 bases between them. This CDR3 comprises 14 residues. In germline, CDR1 is SGHDN, CDR2 FVKESK. J is TRBJ1-6 and V is TRBV14; D gene uncertain. The input for sequencing was PBMCs from blood, taken 40 to 50 days after vaccination. The source of this sequence is a man aged 45-65 years who received an inactivated influenza vaccine. CDR3 in DNA: TGTGCCAGCAGCCAGGAGTCCGCCTATTCACCCCTCCACTTT. Residues: CASSQESAYSPLHF.